The 32 T cell receptor beta chains presented below share a single source sample, sequenced in a study of blood T cell repertoires in COVID-19. Clones were sequenced by immunoSEQ multiplex PCR, and TCRdb holds only the in-frame ones, with some missing. The repertoire holds approximately 68,000 clones, with 86% as singletons. Material for sequencing was peripheral blood. Receptors originate from a man in his sixties or seventies with active or convalescent COVID-19.

This clone was seen once. This sequence joins TRBV5-1 and TRBJ2-2; D is uncertain. Germline CDR1 reads SGHRS; CDR2 reads YFSETQ. Trimming pared 0 bases from V and 1 base from J, leaving 4 bases between. The CDR3 length is 14 residues. The CDR3 DNA is TGCGCCAGCAGCTTGGGACAGAACACCGGGGAGCTGTTTTTT. It encodes CASSLGQNTGELFF. The variable domain in full, completed from reference TRBV5-1 and TRBJ2-2, reads KAGVTQTPRYLIKTRGQQVTLSCSPISGHRSVSWYQQTPGQGLQFLFEYFSETQRNKGNFPGRFSGRQFSNSRSEMNVSTLELGDSALYLCASSLGQNTGELFFGEGSRLTVL.

The chain carries TRBV7-2 and TRBJ2-5, with 15 positions matching TRBD2. Trimming took 5 bases from V and 0 from J; bases not matched to a gene: 10. This CDR3 has 19 residues. Germline values: CDR1 SGHTA, CDR2 FQGNSA. The CDR3 nucleotides are TGTGCCAGCAGCCACAGAGAGGGACTAGCGGGAGGTTACCAAGAGACCCAGTACTTC. This codes for CASSHREGLAGGYQETQYF. The whole variable domain, filled in from reference TRBV7-2 and TRBJ2-5, reads GAGVSQSPSNKVTEKGKDVELRCDPISGHTALYWYRQSLGQGLEFLIYFQGNSAPDKSGLPSDRFSAERTGGSVSTLTIQRTQQEDSAVYLCASSHREGLAGGYQETQYFGPGTRLLVL.

The gene calls are TRBV30 and TRBJ2-2; tentative D call: TRBD2 (5 bases). The CDR3 consists of 14 residues. Trimming shortened V by 4 bases and J by 4 bases, and 13 bases separated the two germline ends. Germline CDR1 reads GTSNPN; CDR2 reads SVGIG (reference sequence). CDR3 residues: CAWKFGRVTGELFF. Here the CDR3 DNA reads TGTGCCTGGAAGTTTGGGCGGGTCACCGGGGAGCTGTTTTTT.

V usage is TRBV3-1 (or the pseudogene TRBV3-2) and J usage is TRBJ2-7; maybe TRBD2 (6 bases). In germline, CDR1 is LGHDT, CDR2 YNNKEL (reference sequence). The CDR3 is made up of 15 amino acids. V was clipped by 4 bases and J by 8 bases, with 21 bases between them. The CDR3 is CASSLRLVSVRKQYF. The CDR3 DNA reads as TGTGCCAGCAGCCTGCGACTAGTTTCCGTCCGTAAGCAGTACTTC.

The CDR3 region has the DNA TGTGCCAGCAGTTTAATGGACAGCTTAGACGAGCAGTACTTC. It encodes CASSLMDSLDEQYF. This chain connects TRBV27 to TRBJ2-7; TRBD1 might be the D (6 bases). Trimming cost V 2 bases and J 5 bases, with 13 bases left between them. Germline CDR1 MNHEY, CDR2 SMNVEV (reference sequence). This CDR3 has 14 amino acids.

This sequence joins TRBV28 and TRBJ1-5, with D hard to call. Trimming removed 2 bases from V and 0 bases from J, with 5 bases in between. Germline-derived CDR1 and CDR2 are MDHEN and SYDVKM. CDR3 size: 14 residues. The CDR3 region is CASSLPGSNQPQHF. The CDR3 nucleotides read TGTGCCAGCAGTTTACCAGGTAGCAATCAGCCCCAGCATTTT.

The chain has TRBV28 and TRBJ1-2, with 7 bases that match TRBD1. The CDR3 has 12 residues. V was pared by 8 bases and J by 7 bases, with 7 bases of the junction left unmatched. Germline CDR1 reads MDHEN; CDR2 reads SYDVKM. In DNA, the CDR3 is TGTGCCAGCCTTACAGGGGCAGGTGGCTACACCTTC. Translation: CASLTGAGGYTF.

The V and J genes are TRBV20-1 and TRBJ2-3; D ambiguous. Germline V gene data show CDR1 as DFQATT and CDR2 as SNEGSKA (reference sequence). The CDR3 consists of 11 residues. The V end was cut by 4 bases, the J end by 2 bases, with 4 bases between. In DNA, the CDR3 is TGCAGTGCTACGGTCACAGATACGCAGTATTTT. Translating gives CSATVTDTQYF.

This chain uses TRBV6-2 or TRBV6-3 with TRBJ2-7; D remains unclear. The germline CDR1 and CDR2 sequences are MNHEY and SVGEGT. This CDR3 region has 12 residues. The V end lost 2 bases, the J end lost 7 bases, and 9 bases lay between the germline ends. The CDR3 DNA reads as TGTGCCAGCAGTTACCTCACTTATGAGCAGTACTTC. Protein product: CASSYLTYEQYF.

This clone appeared a single time. The chain recombines TRBV10-3 with TRBJ2-7; 8 bases align to TRBD2. The ends lost 2 bases at V and 2 bases at J; junction bases unmatched: 8. Germline CDR1 ENHRY, CDR2 SYGVKD. The CDR3 totals 16 residues. This CDR3 is CAISEATAGVPYEQYF. CDR3 DNA sequence: TGTGCCATCAGTGAGGCTACAGCGGGAGTTCCCTACGAGCAGTACTTC.

The genes are TRBV5-1 and TRBJ2-7, with D tentatively TRBD1 (7 bases). Germline assignment: CDR1 SGHRS and CDR2 YFSETQ. V was pared by 3 bases and J by 1 base, with 17 bases between. CDR3 size: 16 residues. CDR3 amino acids: CASSSTRDSGSYEQYF. The CDR3, as DNA: TGCGCCAGCAGCTCGACCCGGGACAGCGGGTCCTACGAGCAGTACTTC.

This chain connects TRBV6-6 to TRBJ2-7; 7 bases are shared with TRBD1. J was trimmed by 4 bases and V by 0 bases; bases with no gene match: 6. This CDR3 is built from 15 residues. CDR1 and CDR2 from the germline V gene are MNHNY and SVGAGI (reference sequence). Here the CDR3 reads CASSYSPQGTYEQYF. CDR3 bases: TGTGCCAGCAGTTACTCCCCACAGGGGACGTACGAGCAGTACTTC.

The chain employs TRBV29-1 and TRBJ1-2; D remains unclear. Trimming took off 3 bases at V and 7 bases at J, with 9 bases between the two ends. The CDR3 contains 11 residues. Germline CDR1 SQVTM, CDR2 ANQGSEA. CDR3 in amino acids: CSVDGEGGYTF. For the CDR3, the DNA is TGCAGCGTTGACGGGGAGGGTGGCTACACCTTC.

This chain links TRBV30 with TRBJ1-3; TRBD1 matches at 7 bases. The CDR3 runs to 16 residues. Trimming took 0 bases from V and 0 from J; bases not matched to a gene: 5. Looked up from germline, CDR1 is GTSNPN and CDR2 is SVGIG (reference sequence). The CDR3 sequence: CAWSVAGGNSGNTIYF. The CDR3 nucleotides are TGTGCCTGGAGTGTAGCAGGGGGAAACTCTGGAAACACCATATATTTT.

The V gene is TRBV12-3 or TRBV12-4, the J gene TRBJ2-7, with 7 bases aligning to TRBD1. Trimming at V came to 6 bases and at J to 6 bases, leaving 8 bases not matched to a gene. The CDR3 runs 13 residues. CDR3 coding DNA: TGTGCCAGCAGATCGGGACAGTTCGGCGAGCAGTACTTC. Protein: CASRSGQFGEQYF.

The chain employs TRBV28 and TRBJ2-1, with no clear D. The CDR3 length is 15 residues. Trimming removed 3 bases at V and 3 bases at J, with 12 bases between. Per the germline V gene, CDR1 is MDHEN and CDR2 is SYDVKM. The CDR3 spells CASSFKEFYYNEQFF. The DNA for the CDR3 is TGTGCCAGCAGTTTTAAAGAGTTTTACTACAATGAGCAGTTCTTC.

The rearrangement uses TRBV30 and TRBJ1-1; D call uncertain. The CDR3 has 13 residues. CDR1 is GTSNPN and CDR2 is SVGIG in the germline V gene (reference sequence). Trimming cost V 3 bases and J 0 bases, with 8 bases left between them. The CDR3 spells CAWRQRMNTEAFF. DNA of the CDR3: TGTGCCTGGAGGCAGCGTATGAACACTGAAGCTTTCTTT.

The J gene is TRBJ1-3, the V gene TRBV9; 7 nucleotides match TRBD1. This CDR3 has 15 residues. Germline CDR1 and CDR2: SGDLS and YYNGEE. V was pared by 0 bases and J by 4 bases, with 4 bases of the junction left unmatched. CDR3 residues: CASSVGQGGGNTIYF. The CDR3 nucleotides are TGTGCCAGCAGCGTAGGGCAGGGGGGAGGAAACACCATATATTTT.

This sequence joins TRBV6-1 and TRBJ1-2; no clear D gene. CDR3 size: 15 residues. CDR1 and CDR2 (germline): MNHNS, SASEGT. V was pared by 0 bases and J by 2 bases, with 10 bases between. CDR3 region: CASSEADVRNYGYTF. DNA of the CDR3: TGTGCCAGCAGTGAAGCTGATGTGCGGAACTATGGCTACACCTTC.

This clone appeared a few times. The CDR3 DNA reads as TGTGCCAGCAAAGCCGGGACTAGCGGGAGGGGCGCGATGTTCTTC. Amino acids: CASKAGTSGRGAMFF. The rearrangement uses TRBV6-5 and TRBJ2-1; 16 positions match TRBD2. The germline CDR1 and CDR2 sequences are MNHEY and SVGAGI. V lost 7 bases to trimming and J lost 15 bases; unmatched junction nucleotides: 12. This CDR3 contains 15 residues.

In its sample, this clone was seen a few times. CDR3 nucleotide sequence: TGTGCCAGCAGTTCTCGGACTAGCGTATACGAGCAGTACTTC. Protein: CASSSRTSVYEQYF. V gene TRBV27 combines with J gene TRBJ2-7; 9 bases agree with TRBD2. The CDR3 has 14 residues. The trim removed 4 bases at V and 4 bases at J, leaving 5 bases unmatched. Germline V lookup: CDR1 MNHEY, CDR2 SMNVEV (reference sequence).

J is TRBJ2-7 and V is TRBV5-1; 8 bases agree with TRBD2. The CDR3 has 13 amino acids. The ends lost 4 bases at V and 4 bases at J; junction bases unmatched: 4. Germline V gives CDR1 SGHRS, CDR2 YFSETQ. The CDR3 DNA follows: TGCGCCAGCAGCGGTAGCGGGACTTACGAGCAGTACTTC. Translation: CASSGSGTYEQYF. Drawing the rest from reference TRBV5-1 and TRBJ2-7, the complete variable domain is KAGVTQTPRYLIKTRGQQVTLSCSPISGHRSVSWYQQTPGQGLQFLFEYFSETQRNKGNFPGRFSGRQFSNSRSEMNVSTLELGDSALYLCASSGSGTYEQYFGPGTRLTVT.

This rearrangement joins TRBV5-5 to TRBJ2-7; D remains ambiguous. V shed 0 bases and J shed 6 bases, with 10 bases lying between them. Germline V gene sequence: CDR1 SGHKS, CDR2 YYEKEE (reference sequence). CDR3 length: 13 residues. The CDR3 DNA is TGTGCCAGCAGCTTGGGACTGGGTTCCGAGCAGTACTTC. Amino acid sequence: CASSLGLGSEQYF.

The CDR3 sequence is CASSPLGGQEQFF. CDR3 nucleotide sequence: TGTGCCAGCTCACCCCTAGGGGGCCAGGAGCAGTTCTTC. The chain uses TRBV18 and TRBJ2-1, with TRBD1 matching 7 bases. V gave up 3 bases and J gave up 10 bases; unmatched junction bases: 6. This CDR3 has 13 amino acids. Germline V CDR1 and CDR2: KGHSH, LQKENI.

This chain joins TRBV3-1 (or the pseudogene TRBV3-2) and TRBJ1-2, with D perhaps matching TRBD1 (6 bases). This CDR3 is 18 amino acids long. With 0 bases removed from V and 6 bases from J, the gap between germline ends came to 23 bases. Per germline, CDR1 LGHDT and CDR2 YNNKEL (reference sequence). The DNA of the CDR3 is TGTGCCAGCAGCCAAGATCCGAGAGGGGGAGCCCATGTGGATGGCTACACCTTC. Its translation: CASSQDPRGGAHVDGYTF.

The rearrangement links TRBV7-2 to TRBJ1-5, with 7 bases identical to TRBD1. V shed 6 bases and J 8 bases; nucleotides not matched to a gene: 7. Germline V gene sequence: CDR1 SGHTA, CDR2 FQGNSA. There are 13 residues in the CDR3. CDR3 region: CASRMGQTEPQHF. The DNA of the CDR3 is TGTGCCAGCAGGATGGGACAGACGGAGCCCCAGCATTTT.

The chain has TRBV7-9 and TRBJ2-1, with D possibly being TRBD2 (5 bases). This CDR3 region has 12 residues. The germline V gene encodes CDR1 SEHNR and CDR2 FQNEAQ (reference sequence). Trimming left V 5 bases short and J 9 bases short, with 11 bases between. The CDR3 sequence: CASSPLVAEQFF. The CDR3 region has the DNA TGTGCCAGCAGCCCACTAGTAGCTGAGCAGTTCTTC.

The chain links TRBV19 to TRBJ2-1; TRBD2 agrees at 10 bases. The junction had 11 bases not matched to a gene; V was cut back by 5 bases and J by 16 bases. Germline CDR1 LNHDA, CDR2 SQIVND (reference sequence). The CDR3 consists of 13 residues. CDR3 nucleotides: TGTGCCAGTAGTCCCCGGACTAGCGGCATAATATTCTTC. Its protein product is CASSPRTSGIIFF.

Regarding this clone: In the same sample, other DNA sequences code for this CDR3. The chain is built from TRBV2 and TRBJ1-1; possible D gene TRBD1, 5 bases. Trimming shortened V by 6 bases and J by 0 bases, and 8 bases separated the two germline ends. The CDR3 is made up of 13 amino acids. From germline, CDR1 is SNHLY and CDR2 FYNNEI. The CDR3 DNA is TGTGCCAGCAGCGGACAAATGAACACTGAAGCTTTCTTT. Translation: CASSGQMNTEAFF.

This chain connects TRBV5-1 to TRBJ2-5, with 9 positions matching TRBD2. CDR3 length: 15 amino acids. V was clipped by 2 bases and J by 5 bases; unmatched bases: 7. Germline V gene sequence: CDR1 SGHRS, CDR2 YFSETQ. The DNA for the CDR3 is TGCGCCAGCAGCTTAGGAGCGGGAGGTATGGAGACCCAGTACTTC. Its protein product is CASSLGAGGMETQYF.

V usage is TRBV27 and J usage is TRBJ1-1; D is ambiguous. Per the germline V gene, CDR1 is MNHEY and CDR2 is SMNVEV (reference sequence). The CDR3 sequence is 15 residues long. V gave up 3 bases and J gave up 0 bases, with 11 bases separating them. CDR3 region: CASSLGRSLNTEAFF. CDR3 in DNA: TGTGCCAGCAGTTTGGGTCGGAGCCTGAACACTGAAGCTTTCTTT.

V and J are TRBV7-3 and TRBJ2-6; 9 bases map to TRBD2. CDR1 SGHTA and CDR2 FQGTGA come from the germline V gene. This CDR3 comprises 17 residues. After removal of 2 bases from V and 0 bases from J, the junction contained 2 bases not matched to a gene. The CDR3 DNA follows: TGTGCCAGCAGCTTAGCGGGAGGGGCCTCTGGGGCCAACGTCCTGACTTTC. It codes for CASSLAGGASGANVLTF.